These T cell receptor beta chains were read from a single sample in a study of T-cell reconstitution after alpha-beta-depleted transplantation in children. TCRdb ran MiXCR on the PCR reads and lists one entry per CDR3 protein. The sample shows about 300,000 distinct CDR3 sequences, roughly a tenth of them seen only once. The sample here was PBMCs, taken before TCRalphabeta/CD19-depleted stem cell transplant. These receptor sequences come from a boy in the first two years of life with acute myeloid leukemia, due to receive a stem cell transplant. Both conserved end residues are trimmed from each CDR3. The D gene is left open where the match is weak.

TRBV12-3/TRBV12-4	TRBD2	ASTGGVDTQY
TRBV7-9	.	ASSLATDNSPLH
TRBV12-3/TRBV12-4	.	ASSSFGIGDYEQY
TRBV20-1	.	SARVPGQGGYEQY
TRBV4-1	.	ASSQGQSNQPQH
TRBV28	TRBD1	ASSPPGGLYQETQY
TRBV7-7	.	ASSFLLASTDTQY
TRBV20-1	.	SARDSPNSNQPQH
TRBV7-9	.	ASSFPGQNSPLH
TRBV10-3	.	AIRPGAKETQY
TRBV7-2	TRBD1	ASSLARDRGQETQY
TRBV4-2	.	ASSQEVPGGLVLSNEQF
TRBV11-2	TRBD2	ASSVRLAGGPGSYNEQF